This TCR beta chain appears in the sequencing data of a study of graft-versus-host responses after intestinal transplantation. Overall study: Multivisceral, liver-intestinal, or isolated intestinal grafts went to recipients. General study results and limits: Elevated graft-versus-host to host-versus-graft clonal ratios in allografts were recorded for patients with graft-donor T cell macrochimerism. Declining HvG levels early post-transplant were linked to peak circulating GvH clone levels. Recipient marrow held GvH clones, some first seen in ileum or blood.

The table came from immunoSEQ multiplex PCR; TCRdb's copy has only in-frame clones and leaves some out. The data show about 45,000 clones, 91% seen once. A note on this clone: Its antigen is not identified.

This specimen consisted of PBMCs, obtained 524 days after transplant. The receptor was isolated from a human patient who received an intestinal transplant, so some T cells may come from the graft donor.

The CDR3, as DNA: TGTGCCAGCAGGGGAGACACCTACGAGCAGTACTTC. This sequence encodes CASRGDTYEQYF. V is TRBV7-2 and J is TRBJ2-7; a possible D gene is TRBD2 (5 bases). Per germline, CDR1 SGHTA and CDR2 FQGNSA. Trimming shortened V by 6 bases and J by 2 bases, and 8 bases separated the two germline ends. CDR3 size: 12 residues.